This TCR beta chain originates from a study of response to subunit inactivated influenza vaccine. Notes on the study in general: It was suggested by the authors that few new T cells are recruited by each seasonal influenza vaccination.

TCRdb called the RT-PCR reads again in MiXCR, with one record for every CDR3 protein. The sample holds about 180,000 distinct CDR3 sequences, around 8.8% seen once. This clonotype was seen repeatedly, ten times or more. The antigen remains undetermined. Trimming took 5 bases from V and 5 from J, leaving 16 bases between them. In germline, CDR1 is SGHTA, CDR2 FQGNSA. The CDR3 length is 14 residues. The genes are TRBV7-2 and TRBJ2-7; the D is unclear. The sample in question was non-naive T cells sorted from PBMCs, obtained on the day of vaccination. The clonotype comes from a man aged 45-65 years who received an inactivated influenza vaccine. Here the CDR3 reads CASSPDGYRDEQYF. The CDR3 nucleotides read TGTGCCAGCAGCCCCGACGGCTATCGGGACGAGCAGTACTTC.